A single sample is the source of the 14 T cell receptor beta chains below, sequenced in a study of monozygotic twins with inflammatory bowel disease. Following a re-call of the 5' RACE reads, TCRdb has one entry per CDR3 protein and lacks DNA. The data show some 450,000 distinct CDR3 sequences, and the top ten clones hold roughly 2.3%. Input material: blood. The source is a human donor with ulcerative colitis or Crohn's disease, or a healthy co-twin of an affected twin (not recorded which).

CDR3 loop: CASRLAYPRLYNEQFF. J is TRBJ2-1 and V is TRBV12-2; TCRdb picks TRBD1, but there is no DNA to check that call. TRBV12-2 is a pseudogene segment. The CDR3 has 16 amino acids.

The V and J genes are TRBV9 and TRBJ2-3. In germline, CDR1 is SGDLS, CDR2 YYNGEE. The CDR3 has 14 amino acids. The CDR3 loop reads CASSVRFSTDTQYF. Combining the CDR3 with reference TRBV9 and TRBJ2-3 gives the whole variable domain DSGVTQTPKHLITATGQRVTLRCSPRSGDLSVYWYQQSLDQGLQFLIQYYNGEERAKGNILERFSAQQFPDLHSELNLSSLELGDSALYFCASSVRFSTDTQYFGPGTRLTVL.

The chain combines TRBV6-2 or TRBV6-3 with TRBJ1-2; TCRdb reports TRBD1, a call that lacks DNA to check it against. The CDR3 runs 15 residues. The germline gives CDR1 MNHEY, CDR2 SVGEGT. The CDR3 reads CASSTTRQGSHGYTF.

The genes are TRBV20-1 and TRBJ2-7. The V gene's germline CDR1 is DFQATT and CDR2 SNEGSKA (reference sequence). The CDR3 runs to 14 residues. This chain's CDR3 is CSARDIRGLYEQYF.

The CDR3 loop reads CASSHGRIYGYTF. This chain uses TRBV14 with TRBJ1-2. Per germline, CDR1 SGHDN and CDR2 FVKESK. The CDR3 runs 13 residues.

This chain connects TRBV30 to TRBJ1-2. Looked up from germline, CDR1 is GTSNPN and CDR2 is SVGIG (reference sequence). The CDR3 covers 11 residues. CDR3 sequence: CAWSVVGGYTF.

V is TRBV19 and J is TRBJ2-1; TCRdb's D gene call, TRBD1, goes unchecked for lack of DNA. The CDR3 length is 15 residues. Germline values: CDR1 LNHDA, CDR2 SQIVND (reference sequence). The CDR3 protein is CASRGDRGLYNEQFF. The whole variable domain, remainder taken from reference TRBV19 and TRBJ2-1, is DGGITQSPKYLFRKEGQNVTLSCEQNLNHDAMYWYRQDPGQGLRLIYYSQIVNDFQKGDIAEGYSVSREKKESFPLTVTSAQKNPTAFYLCASRGDRGLYNEQFFGPGTRLTVL.

V and J are TRBV7-9 and TRBJ1-4. Germline V lookup: CDR1 SEHNR, CDR2 FQNEAQ (reference sequence). The CDR3 length is 15 residues. CDR3 amino acids: CASSRGVSINEKLFF. Full variable domain (remainder filled in from reference TRBV7-9 and TRBJ1-4): DTGVSQNPRHKITKRGQNVTFRCDPISEHNRLYWYRQTLGQGPEFLTYFQNEAQLEKSRLLSDRFSAERPKGSFSTLEIQRTEQGDSAMYLCASSRGVSINEKLFFGSGTQLSVL.

The chain couples TRBV5-3 to TRBJ1-4. TRBV5-3 is sorted into the ORF group, with uncertain function. The CDR3 is 14 amino acids. CDR3 loop: CARSRNRGKEKLFF.

The chain has TRBV6-5 and TRBJ2-2. Germline assignment: CDR1 MNHEY and CDR2 SVGAGI. The CDR3 loop spans 14 amino acids. CDR3 loop: CASSYSRVSGELFF.

V usage is TRBV10-3 and J usage is TRBJ2-1. CDR1 is ENHRY and CDR2 is SYGVKD in the germline V gene. The CDR3 sequence is 14 residues long. CDR3 sequence reads: CAISESTDYNEQFF.

This chain joins TRBV28 and TRBJ2-4; the TCRdb D gene call, TRBD1, has no DNA to confirm it. This CDR3 region has 15 residues. Germline lookup yields CDR1 MDHEN and CDR2 SYDVKM. This CDR3 reads CASSRTGTNLGIQYF. The complete variable domain, with remaining parts taken from reference TRBV28 and TRBJ2-4, reads DVKVTQSSRYLVKRTGEKVFLECVQDMDHENMFWYRQDPGLGLRLIYFSYDVKMKEKGDIPEGYSVSREKKERFSLILESASTNQTSMYLCASSRTGTNLGIQYFGAGTRLSVL.

V is TRBV7-9 and J is TRBJ2-1; checking the TCRdb D call of TRBD1 is not possible without DNA. Germline lookup yields CDR1 SEHNR and CDR2 FQNEAQ (reference sequence). The CDR3 has 14 residues. This CDR3 reads CASSPSLGAYEQFF.

The chain uses TRBV7-3 and TRBJ1-5; no DNA is available, so the TRBD1 call from TCRdb remains unchecked. The CDR3 totals 19 residues. The germline gives CDR1 SGHTA, CDR2 FQGTGA. This CDR3 reads CASSHPRTQGRGGNQPQHF.